The 13 T cell receptor beta chains in this list originate from one sample, sequenced in a study of tumour-infiltrating T cells in Burkitt lymphoma. TCRdb's copy holds only in-frame clones and misses some; the assay was immunoSEQ multiplex PCR. The sample consists of 12,000 to 15,000 clones, roughly 80% of them appearing once. Source material: tumor tissue. These receptors originate from a human donor with diffuse large B-cell lymphoma.

The chain couples TRBV19 to TRBJ1-1; D is possibly TRBD1 (6 bases). V was cut by 2 bases and J by 3 bases, with 13 bases left in between. The CDR3 loop spans 15 amino acids. Germline V lookup: CDR1 LNHDA, CDR2 SQIVND (reference sequence). CDR3 sequence reads: CASSIWSGAHTEAFF. DNA of the CDR3: TGTGCCAGTAGTATATGGTCAGGGGCCCACACTGAAGCTTTCTTT.

This rearrangement joins TRBV5-1 to TRBJ1-2; D is possibly TRBD1 (5 bases). V lost 0 bases and J 3 bases, leaving 18 bases between the germline ends. CDR3 length: 17 amino acids. The V gene's germline CDR1 is SGHRS and CDR2 YFSETQ. In nucleotides, the CDR3 is TGCGCCAGCAGCTTGGCGGCCGGCTCATGGGGCTACTATGGCTACACCTTC. Its translation is CASSLAAGSWGYYGYTF.

This clone turned up a few times. The identical CDR3 is also encoded by other nucleotide sequences in the sample. The chain recombines TRBV5-1 with TRBJ2-3, with unresolved D. This CDR3 is built from 12 residues. Between the trimmed V and J ends, which lost 2 bases and 5 bases, there was a span of 6 bases. Germline V gene data show CDR1 as SGHRS and CDR2 as YFSETQ. The CDR3 loop is CASSLGRDTQYF. As DNA, the CDR3 is TGCGCCAGCAGCTTAGGTAGAGATACGCAGTATTTT.

This clone occurred a few times. The chain is built from TRBV6-1 and TRBJ2-7; D might be TRBD2 (6 bases). V was cut by 6 bases and J by 10 bases, with 22 bases left in between. The CDR3 sequence is 14 residues long. From germline, CDR1 is MNHNS and CDR2 SASEGT. The CDR3 DNA follows: TGTGCCAGCAGCTCGACTAGATACTATCCCGTTCAGTACTTC. Protein sequence: CASSSTRYYPVQYF.

The CDR3 bases are TGTGCCAGCAGCTTAGAGCGGCCCCCCGGGGCCAACGTCCTGACTTTC. As protein: CASSLERPPGANVLTF. The V call is TRBV11-2, the J call TRBJ2-6; D gene uncertain. The CDR3 covers 16 residues. The germline CDR1 and CDR2 sequences are SGHAT and FQNNGV. Trimming took off 0 bases at V and 4 bases at J, with 10 bases between the two ends.

This clone is a singleton in its sample. This sample also contains other DNA sequences that code for the same CDR3. This chain joins TRBV28 and TRBJ2-7; D remains ambiguous. Trimming removed 1 base from V and 4 bases from J, with 8 bases in between. The V gene's germline CDR1 is MDHEN and CDR2 SYDVKM. CDR3 size: 13 residues. CDR3: CASSLYRGYEQYF. CDR3 in DNA: TGTGCCAGCAGTTTATATCGCGGATACGAGCAGTACTTC.

This chain's CDR3 is CAWSEGTASETQYF. The CDR3 DNA reads TGTGCCTGGTCCGAAGGTACCGCAAGTGAGACCCAGTACTTC. The chain is built from TRBV30 and TRBJ2-5; D is ambiguous. The germline gives CDR1 GTSNPN, CDR2 SVGIG (reference sequence). Between the trimmed V and J ends, which lost 5 bases and 5 bases, there was a span of 18 bases. The CDR3 totals 14 residues.

The rearrangement links TRBV6-5 to TRBJ1-5, with D maybe TRBD1 (6 bases). Germline V gene lookup returns CDR1 MNHEY and CDR2 SVGAGI. Trimming cost V 0 bases and J 9 bases, with 12 bases left between them. The CDR3 spans 14 residues. The CDR3 DNA sequence: TGTGCCAGCAGTTACTCGGGCAGGGGATGGCCCCAGCATTTT. Translating gives CASSYSGRGWPQHF.

This rearrangement joins TRBV30 to TRBJ2-7; D might be TRBD2 (6 bases). The germline V and J ends were trimmed by 7 bases and 2 bases, with 12 bases remaining between them. The CDR3 runs 12 residues. From germline, CDR1 is GTSNPN and CDR2 SVGIG (reference sequence). Here the CDR3 DNA reads TGTGCCTCGCGGGACGTCCCCTACGAGCAGTACTTC. Translated: CASRDVPYEQYF.

This clone showed up just a few times. V is TRBV28 and J is TRBJ2-7; perhaps TRBD2 as D (5 bases). Germline CDR1 MDHEN, CDR2 SYDVKM. This CDR3 spans 12 amino acids. Trimming left V 8 bases short and J 0 bases short, with 8 bases between. The CDR3 DNA reads as TGTGCCAGCTGCGGGCACTCCTACGAGCAGTACTTC. This codes for CASCGHSYEQYF.

The V call is TRBV6-4, the J call TRBJ2-3, with D maybe TRBD2 (7 bases). The CDR3 is 15 residues long. Per the germline V gene, CDR1 is MRHNA and CDR2 is SNTAGT. V lost 2 bases, J lost 3 bases, and 12 bases lay in between. CDR3 residues: CASSDQQGGTDTQYF. CDR3 sequence (DNA): TGTGCCAGCAGTGACCAACAGGGAGGGACAGATACGCAGTATTTT.

By proportion, this clone is medium-sized (0.01 to 0.1%). CDR3 coding DNA: TGTGCCAGCAGCCCGCAATGGACTAGCGACAGTGAGCAGTTCTTC. It codes for CASSPQWTSDSEQFF. This chain links TRBV7-3 with TRBJ2-1, with TRBD2 matching 9 bases. Germline CDR1 is SGHTA and CDR2 is FQGTGA. The CDR3 is 15 amino acids. With 5 bases clipped from V and 9 bases from J, the junction kept 11 bases outside the gene matches.

This rearrangement joins TRBV5-1 to TRBJ1-4; a possible D gene is TRBD1 (5 bases). The CDR3 extends over 18 amino acids. With 1 base removed from V and 3 bases from J, the gap between germline ends came to 19 bases. CDR1 is SGHRS and CDR2 is YFSETQ in the germline V gene. Here the CDR3 reads CASSLIWSPGTSNEKLFF. CDR3 nucleotide sequence: TGCGCCAGCAGCTTGATATGGAGTCCGGGGACCTCTAATGAAAAACTGTTTTTT.